These 12 T cell receptor beta chains came from one sample sequenced in a study of T cell responses to AZD1222 COVID-19 vaccine. Clones were sequenced by immunoSEQ multiplex PCR, and TCRdb holds only the in-frame ones, with some missing. The sample lists more than 70,000 clones; 80% to 90% were seen once. Sequencing was performed on peripheral blood, taken on day 0 of AZD1222 vaccination. The receptors were sampled from an adult in good health.

This sequence joins TRBV2 and TRBJ1-5; 7 bases align to TRBD1. This CDR3 comprises 13 residues. The trim removed 5 bases at V and 6 bases at J, leaving 4 bases unmatched. Germline CDR1 is SNHLY and CDR2 is FYNNEI. In DNA form, the CDR3 reads TGTGCCAGCAGTACAGGGGTCGGTCAGCCCCAGCATTTT. This encodes CASSTGVGQPQHF.

This clone was picked up a small number of times. The chain couples TRBV5-1 to TRBJ2-7; the D is unclear. The length of the CDR3 is 14 residues. Germline CDR1 and CDR2: SGHRS and YFSETQ. The V end was cut by 4 bases, the J end by 0 bases, with 11 bases between. The CDR3 DNA reads as TGCGCCAGCAGCCTACCTTCCAGCTCCTACGAGCAGTACTTC. Its translation: CASSLPSSSYEQYF.

The chain couples TRBV7-2 to TRBJ2-3; perhaps TRBD2 as D (5 bases). The V end lost 5 bases, the J end lost 4 bases, and 16 bases lay between the germline ends. Germline V gives CDR1 SGHTA, CDR2 FQGNSA. CDR3 length equals 15 residues. CDR3 in amino acids: CASSPNPSPPDTQYF. CDR3 nucleotides: TGTGCCAGCAGCCCCAATCCTAGCCCCCCAGATACGCAGTATTTT.

This clone was counted only a few times. The CDR3 DNA is TGTGCCAGCAGTTCGGGACGCTACTACGAGCAGTACTTC. This gives the protein CASSSGRYYEQYF. The chain couples TRBV6-5 to TRBJ2-7; the D call may be TRBD1 or TRBD2 (5 bases each). V lost 4 bases to trimming and J lost 3 bases, with 10 bases between them. The germline gives CDR1 MNHEY, CDR2 SVGAGI. The CDR3 runs 13 residues.

The V gene is TRBV28, the J gene TRBJ2-5; TRBD2 aligns across 7 bases. The CDR3 is 14 amino acids. The germline CDR1 and CDR2 sequences are MDHEN and SYDVKM. With 5 bases clipped from V and 9 bases from J, the junction kept 12 bases outside the gene matches. CDR3 sequence: CASSLSGTTGAQYF. CDR3 nucleotides: TGTGCCAGCAGTCTTTCTGGGACTACCGGGGCCCAGTACTTC.

The J gene is TRBJ1-1, the V gene TRBV7-8; D is ambiguous. Trimming stripped 4 bases from V and 1 base from J, with 10 bases between. The CDR3 has 14 amino acids. Germline loops: CDR1 SGHVS, CDR2 FQNEAQ. Here the CDR3 reads CASSWRQWNTEAFF. Here the CDR3 DNA reads TGTGCCAGCAGCTGGCGACAATGGAACACTGAAGCTTTCTTT.

This clone occurred a few times. The rearrangement joins TRBV7-2 to TRBJ1-2; maybe TRBD1 (5 bases). This CDR3 region has 15 residues. Germline CDR1 and CDR2: SGHTA and FQGNSA. V was trimmed by 5 bases and J by 6 bases, leaving 19 bases between them. The CDR3, as DNA: TGTGCCAGCAGCCCCCAATCTGGGGGGGGACATGGCTACACCTTC. This codes for CASSPQSGGGHGYTF.

The rearrangement joins TRBV28 to TRBJ1-4, with no clear D. The CDR3 is made up of 17 amino acids. The germline CDR1 and CDR2 sequences are MDHEN and SYDVKM. Trimming removed 4 bases from V and 8 bases from J, with 23 bases in between. CDR3 residues: CASSSQPAVGIGEKLFF. In DNA, the CDR3 is TGTGCCAGCAGTTCACAACCAGCCGTGGGGATAGGGGAAAAACTGTTTTTT.

The chain has TRBV9 and TRBJ2-5; possibly TRBD1 or TRBD2 for D (5 bases each). Per the germline V gene, CDR1 is SGDLS and CDR2 is YYNGEE. The CDR3 totals 15 residues. V was cut by 0 bases and J by 4 bases, with 13 bases left in between. The chain's CDR3 is CASSVGGDSGETQYF. DNA for the CDR3: TGTGCCAGCAGCGTAGGAGGGGATTCAGGAGAGACCCAGTACTTC.

This chain joins TRBV12-3 or TRBV12-4 and TRBJ2-3; D perhaps matches TRBD2 (6 bases). CDR3 size: 12 residues. V was shortened by 4 bases and J by 7 bases, with 9 bases between the two germline ends. DNA of the CDR3: TGTGCCAGCAGTTCAGGAGGGAATACGCAGTATTTT. As protein: CASSSGGNTQYF.

This clone came up once. This chain links TRBV19 with TRBJ1-1, with D possibly matching TRBD1 (6 bases). V lost 10 bases and J 1 base, leaving 13 bases between the germline ends. This CDR3 contains 13 residues. CDR1 and CDR2 from the germline V gene are LNHDA and SQIVND (reference sequence). CDR3 sequence reads: CATRTVANTEAFF. In DNA, the CDR3 is TGTGCCACCCGGACAGTGGCGAACACTGAAGCTTTCTTT.

This sequence joins TRBV9 and TRBJ2-7, with D possibly matching TRBD1 (7 bases). The CDR3 loop spans 15 amino acids. V lost 0 bases to trimming and J lost 2 bases, with 12 bases between them. Germline loops: CDR1 SGDLS, CDR2 YYNGEE. The CDR3 here is CASSVGAGGPYEQYF. CDR3 coding DNA: TGTGCCAGCAGCGTAGGCGCAGGGGGGCCCTACGAGCAGTACTTC.